This record concerns one TCR beta chain sequence. The data belong to a study of blood T cell repertoires in COVID-19. Study summary: There were acute and convalescent COVID-19 samples, and they came from the United States, Italy and Spain. PBMCs, B-cell-depleted T cells, or T cells provided the cDNA or gDNA that made up the material.

Source study methods: The authors estimated nucleated cell counts from reference gene primer amplification. Profiled with immunoSEQ multiplex PCR; TCRdb holds only in-frame clones, not every one. The D gene and trimming were derived from the DNA, and the V and J assignments and clone size from that table. Among about half a million clones listed, 80% to 90% were seen once. The TCR originated in a human donor in a cohort sampled during active COVID-19. Specimen: peripheral blood.

The CDR3 bases are TGCAGTGCGACGACAGGGATGGGCTACACCTTC. Amino acid sequence: CSATTGMGYTF. The chain is built from TRBV20-1 and TRBJ1-2; TRBD1 agrees at 7 bases. CDR1 and CDR2 (germline): DFQATT, SNEGSKA (reference sequence). The V and J ends lost 6 bases and 8 bases, in that order; junction bases with no gene match: 6. This CDR3 has 11 amino acids.